The present T cell receptor beta chain was sequenced within a study of T cell repertoires in cytomegalovirus infection (dated by TCRdb to about 2019). At the level of the whole study: Donor HLA type was relevant to the analysis, because carriage of CMV infection together with the matching HLA type was indicated by public TCR beta signatures. General conclusions and limits of the study: The ex vivo response was dominated by HLA-C-restricted CMV-specific TCR beta clonotypes, which also provided the single most frequent clonotype in two of eight donors. In both this cohort and an independent roughly 400-donor cohort, the cumulative frequency of public TCR beta family members distinguished carriers of CMV infection plus the relevant HLA type.

Instrument used: Illumina HiSeq 1500. TCRdb's own reprocessing of the public reads used fastp at Q25 and MiXCR and kept productive beta chains. Each entry is one CDR3 protein sequence, shown with its most common DNA and genes. Present in this sample are some 270,000 distinct CDR3 sequences, approximately 17% of which were seen just once. The leading ten clones occupy around half of the sample. With regard to this clonotype: What this receptor recognizes is not known. It has no much larger one-base neighbor in the sample; base qualities were not kept.

The TCR sequence derives from a human donor in good health (CMV status not recorded). Some clones in this sample may be carry-over from other donors' samples. The source material was CD8+ T cells from PBMCs.

The nucleotides read TGTGCCAGTACCCCAGGGGGATTTAACTATGGCTACACCTTC. Its translation is CASTPGGFNYGYTF. This receptor chain uses TRBV19 and TRBJ1-2, with 7 bases in between that match TRBD1. In the germline V gene (reference sequence), CDR1 corresponds to LNHDA and CDR2 to SQIVND. V and J are trimmed by 7 bases and 1 base, and the gene matches miss 6 bases of the junction. Including cysteine and phenylalanine, the CDR3 has 14 amino acids. Only the CDR3 DNA stays, 42 bases, in frame from base 1.